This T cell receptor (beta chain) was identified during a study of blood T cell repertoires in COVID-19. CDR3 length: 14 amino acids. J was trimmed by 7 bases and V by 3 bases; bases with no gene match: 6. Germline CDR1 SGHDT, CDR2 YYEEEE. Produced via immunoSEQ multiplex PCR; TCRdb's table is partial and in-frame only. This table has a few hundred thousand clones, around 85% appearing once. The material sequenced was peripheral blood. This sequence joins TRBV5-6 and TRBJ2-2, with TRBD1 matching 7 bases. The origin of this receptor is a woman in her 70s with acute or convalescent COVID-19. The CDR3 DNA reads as TGTGCCAGCAGCTGGGGACAGCGCCGCGGGGAGCTGTTTTTT. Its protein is CASSWGQRRGELFF.